The 5 T cell receptor beta chains in this list originate from one sample, sequenced in a study of human T cells and chemical hapten exposure. TCRdb recomputed calls from the RACE reads with MiXCR, one row per CDR3 protein. The sample records 95,000 or so distinct CDR3 sequences, around 10% being singletons. Described time point: patch test 2, 6 weeks after DPC sensitization. Treatment meaning: therapeutic diphenylcyclopropenone sensitization with weekly scalp DPC. Sample: whole blood, taken in connection with sensitization to the hapten diphenylcyclopropenone (DPC). These receptors came from a woman in her thirties or forties with alopecia areata. Some clones in this sample may be carry-over from other donors' samples.

This clonotype was detected a few times. This rearrangement joins TRBV7-6 to TRBJ2-2; D remains unclear. The CDR3 sequence is 13 residues long. Trimming stripped 2 bases from V and 6 bases from J, with 7 bases between. Germline values: CDR1 SGHVS, CDR2 FNYEAQ. The CDR3 loop is CASSLRAAGELFF. The CDR3 DNA is TGTGCCAGCAGCTTACGCGCGGCCGGGGAGCTGTTTTTT.

In its sample, this clonotype was seen a few times. The rearrangement joins TRBV18 to TRBJ1-3; D ambiguous. Germline V gives CDR1 KGHSH, CDR2 LQKENI. The V end lost 6 bases, the J end lost 4 bases, and 16 bases lay between the germline ends. The CDR3 has 15 amino acids. The CDR3 sequence: CASSPTYDSGNTIYF. In DNA, the CDR3 is TGTGCCAGCTCCCCCACGTATGATTCGGGAAACACCATATATTTT.

The chain combines TRBV4-3 with TRBJ1-2, with D possibly being TRBD1 (5 bases). Trimming cost V 3 bases and J 4 bases, with 9 bases left between them. In germline, CDR1 is LGHNA, CDR2 YSLEER. The length of the CDR3 is 13 residues. The CDR3 loop reads CASSQSGVYGYTF. CDR3 coding DNA: TGCGCCAGCAGCCAGTCGGGGGTCTATGGCTACACCTTC.

This clonotype was counted at least ten times. The chain is built from TRBV29-1 and TRBJ2-1, with unresolved D. The CDR3 covers 11 residues. The germline CDR1 and CDR2 sequences are SQVTM and ANQGSEA. Trimming cost V 7 bases and J 10 bases, with 14 bases left between them. The CDR3 is CSAAPLGEQFF. The CDR3 DNA is TGCAGCGCTGCCCCTTTGGGCGAGCAGTTCTTC.

Worth noting for this clonotype: This clone may be a read error of a much larger clone one base away. In DNA, the CDR3 is TGTGCCAGCATCCCTTGGACCAGTAACACAGATACGCAGTATTTT. Translated, it gives CASIPWTSNTDTQYF. The chain employs TRBV4-2 and TRBJ2-3, with D uncertain. The CDR3 covers 15 residues. V shed 7 bases and J shed 2 bases, with 16 bases lying between them. CDR1 and CDR2 (germline): LGHNA, YNFKEQ.